This T cell receptor beta chain was profiled in a study of regulatory T cells in long-lasting Graves disease. Overall study results and limits: Persistent disease favored TRBV28, TRBJ1-2 and TRBJ2-5. For persistent Graves' patients, TCR diversity was lower than for newly diagnosed ones.

Described time point: newly diagnosed GD, antithyroid drugs for less than 3 months. Making the TCR library involved RNA that had been extracted from PBMCs. According to the study, TCR beta libraries were built with iRepertoire HTBI primers and CDR3-region Arm-PCR. TCRdb used MiXCR to reprocess the multiplex PCR reads, holding one entry per CDR3 protein. Of roughly 560,000 distinct CDR3 sequences listed, around 12% are singletons. This clonotype was recorded a few times. Antigen specificity is unknown. Germline V lookup: CDR1 KGHSH, CDR2 LQKENI. The CDR3 extends over 16 amino acids. V was shortened by 6 bases and J by 0 bases, with 14 bases between the two germline ends. This same sample was also taken into another study, of T cells in Graves' hyperthyroidism and ophthalmopathy. That source adds: Patients between 18 and 65 years old had hyperthyroidism, newly diagnosed and lasting under 2 months.

The genes are TRBV18 and TRBJ2-2, with no clear D. This specimen was peripheral blood mononuclear cells (PBMCs), taken at new diagnosis, from a patient treated with antithyroid drugs. This receptor was identified in a woman between 25 and 40 years old with Graves disease. CDR3: CASSPTRPPNTGELFF. CDR3 in DNA: TGTGCCAGCTCGCCAACCAGGCCCCCGAACACCGGGGAGCTGTTTTTT.